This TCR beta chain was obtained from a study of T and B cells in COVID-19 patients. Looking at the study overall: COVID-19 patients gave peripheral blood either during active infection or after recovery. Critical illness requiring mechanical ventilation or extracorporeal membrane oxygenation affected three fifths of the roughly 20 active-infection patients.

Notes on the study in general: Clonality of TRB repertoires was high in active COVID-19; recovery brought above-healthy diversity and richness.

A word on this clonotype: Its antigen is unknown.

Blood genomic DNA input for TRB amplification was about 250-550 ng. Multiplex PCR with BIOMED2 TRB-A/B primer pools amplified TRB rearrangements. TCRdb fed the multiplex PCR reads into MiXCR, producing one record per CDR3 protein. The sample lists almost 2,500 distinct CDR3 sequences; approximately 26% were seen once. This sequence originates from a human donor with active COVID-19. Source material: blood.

This CDR3 reads CSVEGVAETQYF. The CDR3 region has the DNA TGCAGCGTTGAAGGGGTAGCGGAGACCCAGTACTTC. This sequence joins TRBV29-1 and TRBJ2-5, with TRBD2 as a possible D gene (5 bases). The CDR3 extends over 12 amino acids. Germline CDR1 SQVTM, CDR2 ANQGSEA. With 1 base removed from V and 5 bases from J, the gap between germline ends came to 8 bases.